This TCR beta chain was retrieved from a study of blood T cell repertoires in COVID-19. Across the study: COVID-19 samples, acute and convalescent, were from the United States, Italy and Spain. The analysed material was cDNA or gDNA that came from T cells, B-cell-depleted T cells, or PBMCs.

The authors' processing: Reference gene primer amplification in the assay estimated nucleated cell counts. Assay used: immunoSEQ multiplex PCR; TCRdb lists only in-frame clones, some missing. That table is the source of V, J and clone size, and D and trimming were worked out from the DNA. The table lists about 56,000 clones, roughly 89% of them singletons. Germline CDR1 reads SGHRS; CDR2 reads YFSETQ. The V gene lost 6 bases and the J gene lost 0 bases, with 15 bases spanning the gap. This CDR3 spans 16 amino acids. This sequence originates from a woman aged 60-75 years with COVID-19, enrolled during active disease. The chain links TRBV5-1 to TRBJ2-2, with a tentative D call TRBD1 (5 bases). Sequenced sample: peripheral blood. DNA for the CDR3: TGCGCCAGCAACCTAATAGGGGATCCGAACACCGGGGAGCTGTTTTTT. Translating gives CASNLIGDPNTGELFF.